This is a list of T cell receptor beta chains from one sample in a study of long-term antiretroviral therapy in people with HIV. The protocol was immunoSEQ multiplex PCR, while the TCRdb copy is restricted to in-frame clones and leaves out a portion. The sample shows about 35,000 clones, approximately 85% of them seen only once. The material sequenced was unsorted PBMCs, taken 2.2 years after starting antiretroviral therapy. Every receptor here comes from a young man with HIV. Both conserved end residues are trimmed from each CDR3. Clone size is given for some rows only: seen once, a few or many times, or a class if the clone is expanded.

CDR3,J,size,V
ASSHTSGRNTYEQY,TRBJ2-7,-,TRBV4-1
ATGAGVSILEQY,TRBJ2-7,-,TRBV13
ASSIDPGNEQF,TRBJ2-1,-,TRBV19
AWRGWGRTDTQY,TRBJ2-3,-,TRBV30
ASIPDNFNYGYT,TRBJ1-2,-,TRBV5-8
ASSPGLAGGSSYNEQF,TRBJ2-1,-,TRBV5-4
ASKSGTLSEPQH,TRBJ1-5,-,TRBV27
ASSLRGSENNEQF,TRBJ2-1,-,TRBV7-9
ASSQGRVYEQY,TRBJ2-7,-,TRBV4-3
ASRQTGRWGNTIY,TRBJ1-3,-,TRBV23-1
ASRVDTHQPQH,TRBJ1-5,few,TRBV19
ASRGQGAHQPQH,TRBJ1-5,-,TRBV27
AWKPINTGELF,TRBJ2-2,few,TRBV30
ASSLRGGGAYEQY,TRBJ2-7,-,TRBV7-3
ASSLRRRGINGGYT,TRBJ1-2,-,TRBV6-5
ASSKGLAGEHYYNEQF,TRBJ2-1,-,TRBV19
AISESDRTL,TRBJ2-7,-,TRBV10-3
ASSSRQARDSYEQY,TRBJ2-7,-,TRBV27
ASSILGYEQY,TRBJ2-7,-,TRBV11-1
ASSEPGRYYETSGANVLT,TRBJ2-6,once,TRBV6-1
ASSLDSLGYEQY,TRBJ2-7,-,TRBV27
ASSPQGESSYNEQF,TRBJ2-1,-,TRBV13
ASSPQLDGANVLT,TRBJ2-6,-,TRBV18
SVQNWGEQY,TRBJ2-7,-,TRBV29-1
ASSPISGTDTQY,TRBJ2-3,few,TRBV7-3
ASSLVSLNYGYT,TRBJ1-2,-,TRBV13
ASSYSGGGNEQF,TRBJ2-1,-,TRBV6-6
ASSSQGDTEAF,TRBJ1-1,-,TRBV7-3
ASSLNRDTYEQY,TRBJ2-7,-,TRBV13
ASSWTGGNTEAF,TRBJ1-1,-,TRBV7-9
ASSLVGAATDTQY,TRBJ2-3,-,TRBV6-4
ASSGSLGFSNQPQH,TRBJ1-5,few,TRBV6-6
ASRLTPGQGVKAF,TRBJ1-1,-,TRBV19
ASFGTGTFSGNTIY,TRBJ1-3,-,TRBV18
ASRSNGGSSTDTQY,TRBJ2-3,-,TRBV19
ATLPGDTYEQY,TRBJ2-7,-,TRBV10-3
AWRENSGNTIY,TRBJ1-3,-,TRBV30
ASTGLATYNEQF,TRBJ2-1,-,TRBV2
ASSEAYRVGGEKLF,TRBJ1-4,-,TRBV6-1
ASSDGTGAGYGYT,TRBJ1-2,few,TRBV6-4
ASSPMTSSDEQF,TRBJ2-1,-,TRBV9
ASSRGSNQPQH,TRBJ1-5,-,TRBV4-2